The 10 T cell receptor beta chains reported below all come from one sample, sequenced in a study of molecular identifiers for immune sequencing clone quantification. Using its own MiXCR run on the PCR reads, TCRdb lists one record per CDR3 protein. The table shows over 100,000 distinct CDR3 sequences, with 35% occurring only once. Sequenced material: naive CD8+ T cells from blood, with Jurkat cell RNA spiked in. The sample's subset: FACS-sorted CD8+CD4-CCR7+CD45RA+ naive T cells. The origin of the receptors is a human donor in good health. Some libraries in this study had Jurkat cell RNA spiked in.

There are many counts of this clonotype. Here the CDR3 reads CASSFTSPTYEQYF. In DNA form, the CDR3 reads TGCGCCAGCAGCTTTACTAGCCCGACTTACGAGCAGTACTTC. The chain carries TRBV5-1 and TRBJ2-7; TRBD2 is a possible D gene (6 bases). The V end lost 2 bases, the J end lost 4 bases, and 13 bases lay between the germline ends. The germline gives CDR1 SGHRS, CDR2 YFSETQ. There are 14 residues in the CDR3. Full variable domain (rest looked up from reference TRBV5-1 and TRBJ2-7): KAGVTQTPRYLIKTRGQQVTLSCSPISGHRSVSWYQQTPGQGLQFLFEYFSETQRNKGNFPGRFSGRQFSNSRSEMNVSTLELGDSALYLCASSFTSPTYEQYFGPGTRLTVT.

The sample holds many counts of this clonotype. This chain joins TRBV28 and TRBJ2-3, with 9 bases fitting TRBD1. CDR3 length: 17 residues. Losses at the gene ends were 6 bases for V and 0 bases for J; bases not matched to a gene: 10. In germline, CDR1 is MDHEN, CDR2 SYDVKM. CDR3 amino acids: CASRGARGTGSTDTQYF. Written as DNA, the CDR3 is TGTGCCAGCAGGGGAGCCCGGGGGACAGGGAGCACAGATACGCAGTATTTT. The complete variable domain, with remaining parts taken from reference TRBV28 and TRBJ2-3, reads DVKVTQSSRYLVKRTGEKVFLECVQDMDHENMFWYRQDPGLGLRLIYFSYDVKMKEKGDIPEGYSVSREKKERFSLILESASTNQTSMYLCASRGARGTGSTDTQYFGPGTRLTVL.

CDR3 bases: TGTGCCAGCAGCTGGTCCGGGACAGGGGATGAAAAACTGTTTTTT. Translated: CASSWSGTGDEKLFF. This chain joins TRBV5-6 and TRBJ1-4; 10 nucleotides line up with TRBD1. V gave up 3 bases and J gave up 6 bases; unmatched junction bases: 5. This CDR3 has 15 amino acids. From germline, CDR1 is SGHDT and CDR2 YYEEEE.

Of note for this clonotype: This clone may be a read error of a much larger clone one base away. This chain uses TRBV6-6 with TRBJ2-4; 7 bases are a match to TRBD1. The J call may be incorrect, as the DNA end agrees better with TRBJ2-1. The CDR3 extends over 17 amino acids. In germline, CDR1 is MNHNY, CDR2 SVGAGI (reference sequence). CDR3 sequence reads: CASSFPQAGGLRNIQFF. As DNA, the CDR3 is TGTGCCAGCAGTTTCCCCCAGGCAGGGGGTCTACGAAACATTCAGTTCTTC.

As concerns this clonotype: The conserved final phenylalanine or tryptophan is absent from the CDR3, which likely points to a read error. The V gene is TRBV6-2 or TRBV6-3, the J gene TRBJ1-1, with no clear D. The CDR3 contains 13 residues. V shed 6 bases and J shed 4 bases, with 12 bases lying between them. Germline lookup yields CDR1 MNHEY and CDR2 SVGEGT. The chain's CDR3 is CASSWTRGTEAFI. CDR3 DNA: TGTGCCAGCAGCTGGACCCGGGGCACTGAAGCTTTCATT.

To note about this clonotype: Given a much more abundant clone one base away, this may be a read error. Lacking the conserved final phenylalanine or tryptophan, this CDR3 likely reflects a read error. This chain uses TRBV25-1 with TRBJ1-1; no definite D call. V lost 3 bases, J lost 4 bases, and 6 bases lay in between. The germline CDR1 and CDR2 sequences are MGHDK and SYGVNS. The CDR3 runs to 12 residues. The CDR3 sequence: CASSEVGTEAFY. In DNA form, the CDR3 reads TGTGCCAGCAGTGAGGTCGGCACTGAAGCTTTCTAT.

The chain couples TRBV6-5 to TRBJ2-7, with 10 bases lining up with TRBD2. In germline, CDR1 is MNHEY, CDR2 SVGAGI. The CDR3 extends over 14 amino acids. The V gene end was trimmed by 8 bases and the J gene end by 5 bases; junction bases not matched to a gene: 9. CDR3 in amino acids: CASGIAGGQNEQYF. CDR3 nucleotide sequence: TGTGCCAGCGGTATAGCGGGAGGTCAAAACGAGCAGTACTTC.

The chain couples TRBV12-3 or TRBV12-4 to TRBJ2-1, with 9 bases fitting TRBD1. The CDR3 is 16 residues long. With V trimmed by 10 bases and J by 9 bases, 19 bases remained unmatched. The CDR3 nucleotides are TGTGCCACCGTAGGGGGACCGGGACAGGGTATAACTGAGCAGTTCTTC. It is translated as CATVGGPGQGITEQFF.

The V gene is TRBV12-2, the J gene TRBJ2-3; the table assigns TRBD1, which was not confirmed against the DNA. TRBV12-2 is deemed a pseudogene. This CDR3 region has 15 residues. CDR3 sequence reads: CASRSGCHRTDTQYF. The CDR3 DNA is TGTGCAAGTCGCTCCGGGTGTCACCGGACAGATACGCAGTATTTT.

This clonotype has a handful of counts. The rearrangement links TRBV11-2 to TRBJ1-5; D gene unclear. This CDR3 is built from 13 residues. Trimming took 4 bases from V and 4 from J, leaving 8 bases between them. Germline V gene sequence: CDR1 SGHAT, CDR2 FQNNGV. CDR3 sequence: CASSSEANQPQHF. The CDR3 DNA follows: TGTGCCAGCAGCTCGGAGGCGAATCAGCCCCAGCATTTT.